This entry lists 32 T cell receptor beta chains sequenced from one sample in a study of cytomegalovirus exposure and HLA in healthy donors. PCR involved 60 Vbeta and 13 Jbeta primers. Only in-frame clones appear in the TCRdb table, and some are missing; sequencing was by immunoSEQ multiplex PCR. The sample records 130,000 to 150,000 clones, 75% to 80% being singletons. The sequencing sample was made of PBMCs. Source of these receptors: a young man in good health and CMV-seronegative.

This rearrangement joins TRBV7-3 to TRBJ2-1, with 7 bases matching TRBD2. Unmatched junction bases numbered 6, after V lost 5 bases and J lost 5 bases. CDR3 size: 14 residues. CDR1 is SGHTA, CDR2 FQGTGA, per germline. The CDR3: CASSRAGSHNEQFF. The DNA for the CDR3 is TGTGCCAGCAGCCGAGCGGGATCCCACAATGAGCAGTTCTTC. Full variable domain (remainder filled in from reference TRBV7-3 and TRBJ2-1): GAGVSQTPSNKVTEKGKYVELRCDPISGHTALYWYRQSLGQGPEFLIYFQGTGAADDSGLPNDRFFAVRPEGSVSTLKIQRTERGDSAVYLCASSRAGSHNEQFFGPGTRLTVL.

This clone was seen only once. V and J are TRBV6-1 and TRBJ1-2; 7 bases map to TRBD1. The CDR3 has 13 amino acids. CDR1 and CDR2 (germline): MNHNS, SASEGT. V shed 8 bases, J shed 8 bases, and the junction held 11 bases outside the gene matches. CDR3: CASALDRAAGYTF. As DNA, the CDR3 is TGTGCCAGCGCCCTCGACAGGGCGGCCGGCTACACCTTC.

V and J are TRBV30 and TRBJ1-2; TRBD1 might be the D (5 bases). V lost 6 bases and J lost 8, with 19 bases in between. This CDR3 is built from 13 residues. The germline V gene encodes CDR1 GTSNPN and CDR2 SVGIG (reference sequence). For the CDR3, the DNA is TGTGCCTGTCCGTTGGGGCAGGGTGAAGGCTACACCTTC. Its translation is CACPLGQGEGYTF.

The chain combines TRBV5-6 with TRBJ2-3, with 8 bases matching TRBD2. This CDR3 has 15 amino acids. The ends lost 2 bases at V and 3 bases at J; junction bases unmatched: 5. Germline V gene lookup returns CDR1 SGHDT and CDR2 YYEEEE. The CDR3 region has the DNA TGTGCCAGCAGCTTATGGGGACTAGAGACAGATACGCAGTATTTT. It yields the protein CASSLWGLETDTQYF.

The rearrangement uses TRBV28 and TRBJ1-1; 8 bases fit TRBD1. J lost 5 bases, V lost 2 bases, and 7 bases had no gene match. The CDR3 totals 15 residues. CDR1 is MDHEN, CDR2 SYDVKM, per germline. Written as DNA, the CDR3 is TGTGCCAGCAGTTTAAGCGACAGGGGAGGGACTGAAGCTTTCTTT. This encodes CASSLSDRGGTEAFF.

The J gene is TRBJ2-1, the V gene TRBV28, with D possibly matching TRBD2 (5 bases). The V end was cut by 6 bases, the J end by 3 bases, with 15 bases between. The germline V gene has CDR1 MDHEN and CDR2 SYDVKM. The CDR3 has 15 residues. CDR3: CASRTMGAGYNEQFF. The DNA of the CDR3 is TGTGCCAGCAGAACTATGGGAGCCGGCTACAATGAGCAGTTCTTC.

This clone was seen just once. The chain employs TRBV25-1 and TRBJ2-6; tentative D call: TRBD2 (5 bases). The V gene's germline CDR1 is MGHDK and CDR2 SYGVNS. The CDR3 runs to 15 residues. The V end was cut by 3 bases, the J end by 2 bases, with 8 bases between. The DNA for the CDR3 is TGTGCCAGCAGTGATCACGGGACTGGGGCCAACGTCCTGACTTTC. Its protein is CASSDHGTGANVLTF.

CDR3 region: CASSQDRTSGNTIYF. CDR3 coding DNA: TGTGCCAGCAGCCAAGACCGGACATCTGGAAACACCATATATTTT. The chain recombines TRBV4-2 with TRBJ1-3; a weak D match, TRBD1 (5 bases). The germline V gene encodes CDR1 LGHNA and CDR2 YNFKEQ. The CDR3 loop spans 15 amino acids. V was clipped by 0 bases and J by 1 base, with 7 bases between them.

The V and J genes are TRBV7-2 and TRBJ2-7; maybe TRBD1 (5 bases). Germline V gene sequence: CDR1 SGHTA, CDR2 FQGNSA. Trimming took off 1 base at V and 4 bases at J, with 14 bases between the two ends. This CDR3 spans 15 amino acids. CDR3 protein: CASSLDRSVGYEQYF. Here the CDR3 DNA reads TGTGCCAGCAGCTTAGACAGGTCGGTAGGGTACGAGCAGTACTTC.

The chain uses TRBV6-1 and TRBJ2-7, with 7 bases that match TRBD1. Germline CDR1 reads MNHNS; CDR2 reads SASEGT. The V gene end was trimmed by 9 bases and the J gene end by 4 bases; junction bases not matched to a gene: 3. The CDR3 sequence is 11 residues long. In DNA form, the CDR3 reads TGTGCCAGTGACAGGGTGTACGAGCAGTACTTC. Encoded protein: CASDRVYEQYF.

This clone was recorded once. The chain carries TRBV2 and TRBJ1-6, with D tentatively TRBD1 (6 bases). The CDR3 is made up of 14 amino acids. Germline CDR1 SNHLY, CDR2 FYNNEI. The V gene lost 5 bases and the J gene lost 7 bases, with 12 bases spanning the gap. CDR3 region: CASSLTGANSPLHF. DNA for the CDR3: TGTGCCAGCAGTCTGACAGGAGCAAATTCACCCCTCCACTTT.

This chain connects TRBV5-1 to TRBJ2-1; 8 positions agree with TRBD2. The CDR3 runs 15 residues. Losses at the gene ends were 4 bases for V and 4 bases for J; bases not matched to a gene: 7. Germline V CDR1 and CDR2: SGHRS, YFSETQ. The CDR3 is CASSLESGGYNEQFF. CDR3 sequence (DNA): TGCGCCAGCAGCCTGGAAAGCGGGGGTTACAATGAGCAGTTCTTC.

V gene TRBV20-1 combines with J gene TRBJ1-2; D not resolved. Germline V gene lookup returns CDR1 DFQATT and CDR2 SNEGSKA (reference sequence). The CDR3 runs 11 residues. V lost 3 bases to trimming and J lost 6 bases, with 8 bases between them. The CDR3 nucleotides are TGCAGTGCTAGCGCGCAGGATGGCTACACCTTC. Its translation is CSASAQDGYTF.

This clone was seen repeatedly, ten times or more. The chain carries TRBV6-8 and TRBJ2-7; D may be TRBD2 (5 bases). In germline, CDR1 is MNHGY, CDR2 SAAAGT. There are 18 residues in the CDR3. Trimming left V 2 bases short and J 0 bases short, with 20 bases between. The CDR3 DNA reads TGTGCCAGCAGTTACCCTCCCCCGACGGAGGTAAGCTCCTACGAGCAGTACTTC. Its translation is CASSYPPPTEVSSYEQYF.

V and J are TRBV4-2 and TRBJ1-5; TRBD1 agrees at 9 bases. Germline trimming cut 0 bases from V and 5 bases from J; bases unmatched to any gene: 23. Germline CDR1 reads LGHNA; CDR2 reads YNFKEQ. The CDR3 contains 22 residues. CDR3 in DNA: TGTGCCAGCAGCCAAGATTTCTTGGGTAGGAGCCGGGGACAGGGAGTTGATCAGCCCCAGCATTTT. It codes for CASSQDFLGRSRGQGVDQPQHF.

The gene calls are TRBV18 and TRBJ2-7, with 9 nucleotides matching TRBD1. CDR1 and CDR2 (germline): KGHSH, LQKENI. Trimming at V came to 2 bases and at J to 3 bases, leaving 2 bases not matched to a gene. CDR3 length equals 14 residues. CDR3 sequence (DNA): TGTGCCAGCTCACCAAGGGACAGGGACTACGAGCAGTACTTC. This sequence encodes CASSPRDRDYEQYF.

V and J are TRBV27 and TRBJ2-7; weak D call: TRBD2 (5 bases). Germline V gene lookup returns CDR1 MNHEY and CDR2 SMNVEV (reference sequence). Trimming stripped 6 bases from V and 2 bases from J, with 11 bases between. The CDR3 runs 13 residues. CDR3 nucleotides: TGTGCCAGCAGAGGACTGACCACCTACGAGCAGTACGTC. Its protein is CASRGLTTYEQYV.

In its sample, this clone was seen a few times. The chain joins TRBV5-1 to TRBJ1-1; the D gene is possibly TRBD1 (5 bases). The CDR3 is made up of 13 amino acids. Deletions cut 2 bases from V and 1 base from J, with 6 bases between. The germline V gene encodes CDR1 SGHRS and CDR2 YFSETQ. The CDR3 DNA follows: TGCGCCAGCAGCTTCCAGGGGAACACTGAAGCTTTCTTT. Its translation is CASSFQGNTEAFF.

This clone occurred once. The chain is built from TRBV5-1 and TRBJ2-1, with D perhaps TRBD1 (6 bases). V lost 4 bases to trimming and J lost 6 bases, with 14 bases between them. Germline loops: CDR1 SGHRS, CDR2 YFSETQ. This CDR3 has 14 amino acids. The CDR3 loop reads CASSPGVAPNEQFF. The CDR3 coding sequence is TGCGCCAGCAGCCCAGGGGTAGCCCCCAATGAGCAGTTCTTC.

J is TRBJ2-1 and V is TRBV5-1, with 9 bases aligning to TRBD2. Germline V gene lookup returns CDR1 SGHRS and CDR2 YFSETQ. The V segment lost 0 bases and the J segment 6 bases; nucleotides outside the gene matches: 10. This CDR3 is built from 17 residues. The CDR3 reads CASSLVVGTSRPNEQFF. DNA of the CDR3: TGCGCCAGCAGCTTGGTGGTCGGGACTAGCCGCCCCAATGAGCAGTTCTTC.

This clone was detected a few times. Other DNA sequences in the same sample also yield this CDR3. The CDR3 loop reads CASSFQTGEVTEAFF. As DNA, the CDR3 is TGTGCCAGCAGCTTCCAAACAGGGGAGGTCACTGAAGCTTTCTTT. The chain recombines TRBV7-6 with TRBJ1-1; 7 positions match TRBD1. Per germline, CDR1 SGHVS and CDR2 FNYEAQ. This CDR3 contains 15 residues. The V and J ends lost 3 bases and 4 bases, in that order; junction bases with no gene match: 8.

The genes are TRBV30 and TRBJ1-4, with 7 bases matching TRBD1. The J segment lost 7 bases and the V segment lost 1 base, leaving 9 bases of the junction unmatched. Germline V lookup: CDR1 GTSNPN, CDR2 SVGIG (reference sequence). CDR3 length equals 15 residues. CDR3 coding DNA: TGTGCCTGGAGTGCCTCGGGAGGGGGCGTTGAAAAACTGTTTTTT. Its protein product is CAWSASGGGVEKLFF.

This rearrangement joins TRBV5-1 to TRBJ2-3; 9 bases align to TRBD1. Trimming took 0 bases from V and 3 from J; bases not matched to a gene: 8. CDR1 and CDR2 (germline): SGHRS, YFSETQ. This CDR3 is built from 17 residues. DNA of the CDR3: TGCGCCAGCAGCTTGGGTTCCTCGACAGGGGGTACAGATACGCAGTATTTT. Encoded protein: CASSLGSSTGGTDTQYF.

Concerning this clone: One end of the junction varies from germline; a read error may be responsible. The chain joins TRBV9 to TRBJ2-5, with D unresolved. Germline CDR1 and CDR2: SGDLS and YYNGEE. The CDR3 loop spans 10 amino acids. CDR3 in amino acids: CASSVTRVNF. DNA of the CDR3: TGTGCCAGCAGCGTAACTCGTGTGAACTTC. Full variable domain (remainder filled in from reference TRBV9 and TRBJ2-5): DSGVTQTPKHLITATGQRVTLRCSPRSGDLSVYWYQQSLDQGLQFLIQYYNGEERAKGNILERFSAQQFPDLHSELNLSSLELGDSALYFCASSVTRVNFGPGTRLLVL.

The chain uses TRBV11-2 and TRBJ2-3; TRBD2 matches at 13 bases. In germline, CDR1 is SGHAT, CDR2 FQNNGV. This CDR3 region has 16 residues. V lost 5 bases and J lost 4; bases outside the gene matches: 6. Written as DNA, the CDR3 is TGTGCCAGCAGCCTCCGGACTAGCGGGAGATCAGATACGCAGTATTTT. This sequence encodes CASSLRTSGRSDTQYF.

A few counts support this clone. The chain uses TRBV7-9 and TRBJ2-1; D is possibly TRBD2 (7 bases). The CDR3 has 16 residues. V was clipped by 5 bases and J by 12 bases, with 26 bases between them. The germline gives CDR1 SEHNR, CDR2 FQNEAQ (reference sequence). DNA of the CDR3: TGTGCCAGCAGCGCAGCCGGGACTGCGGGGGCGGGTAGGCAGTTCTTC. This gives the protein CASSAAGTAGAGRQFF.

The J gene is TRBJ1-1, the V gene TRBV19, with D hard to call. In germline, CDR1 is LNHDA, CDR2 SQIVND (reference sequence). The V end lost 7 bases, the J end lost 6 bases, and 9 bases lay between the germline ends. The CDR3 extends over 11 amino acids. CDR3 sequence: CASTPGSEAFF. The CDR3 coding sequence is TGTGCCAGTACCCCGGGTTCTGAAGCTTTCTTT.

In DNA, the CDR3 is TGTGCCAGCAGCTCCCGACAGGGGGCGTCTAGTTCGGGCACCGGGGAGCTGTTTTTT. It codes for CASSSRQGASSSGTGELFF. The chain employs TRBV11-2 and TRBJ2-2; 10 positions match TRBD1. The length of the CDR3 is 19 residues. Germline assignment: CDR1 SGHAT and CDR2 FQNNGV. J was trimmed by 4 bases and V by 4 bases; bases with no gene match: 15. Combining the CDR3 with reference TRBV11-2 and TRBJ2-2 gives the whole variable domain EAGVAQSPRYKIIEKRQSVAFWCNPISGHATLYWYQQILGQGPKLLIQFQNNGVVDDSQLPKDRFSAERLKGVDSTLKIQPAKLEDSAVYLCASSSRQGASSSGTGELFFGEGSRLTVL.

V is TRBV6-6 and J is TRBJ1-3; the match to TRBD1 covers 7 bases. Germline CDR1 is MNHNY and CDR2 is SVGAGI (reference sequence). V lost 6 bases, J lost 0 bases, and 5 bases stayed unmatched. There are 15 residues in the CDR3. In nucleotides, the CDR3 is TGTGCCAGCAGCCATACAGGGGACTCTGGAAACACCATATATTTT. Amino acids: CASSHTGDSGNTIYF.

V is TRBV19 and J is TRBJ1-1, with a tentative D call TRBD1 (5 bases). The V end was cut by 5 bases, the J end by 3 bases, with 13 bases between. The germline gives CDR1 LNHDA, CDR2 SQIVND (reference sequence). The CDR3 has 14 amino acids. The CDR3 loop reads CASSLKSGYTEAFF. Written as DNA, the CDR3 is TGTGCCAGTAGTTTAAAATCAGGGTACACTGAAGCTTTCTTT.

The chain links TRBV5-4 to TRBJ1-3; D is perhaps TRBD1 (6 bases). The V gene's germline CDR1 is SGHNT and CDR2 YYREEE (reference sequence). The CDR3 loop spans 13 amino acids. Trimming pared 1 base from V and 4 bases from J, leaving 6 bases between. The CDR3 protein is CASSLQGGNTIYF. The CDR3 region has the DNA TGTGCCAGCAGCTTGCAGGGGGGAAACACCATATATTTT.

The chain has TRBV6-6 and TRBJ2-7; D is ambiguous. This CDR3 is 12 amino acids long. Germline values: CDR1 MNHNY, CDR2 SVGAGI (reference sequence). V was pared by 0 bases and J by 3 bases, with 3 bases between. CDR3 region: CASSYSLYEQYF. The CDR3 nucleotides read TGTGCCAGCAGTTACTCACTCTACGAGCAGTACTTC.